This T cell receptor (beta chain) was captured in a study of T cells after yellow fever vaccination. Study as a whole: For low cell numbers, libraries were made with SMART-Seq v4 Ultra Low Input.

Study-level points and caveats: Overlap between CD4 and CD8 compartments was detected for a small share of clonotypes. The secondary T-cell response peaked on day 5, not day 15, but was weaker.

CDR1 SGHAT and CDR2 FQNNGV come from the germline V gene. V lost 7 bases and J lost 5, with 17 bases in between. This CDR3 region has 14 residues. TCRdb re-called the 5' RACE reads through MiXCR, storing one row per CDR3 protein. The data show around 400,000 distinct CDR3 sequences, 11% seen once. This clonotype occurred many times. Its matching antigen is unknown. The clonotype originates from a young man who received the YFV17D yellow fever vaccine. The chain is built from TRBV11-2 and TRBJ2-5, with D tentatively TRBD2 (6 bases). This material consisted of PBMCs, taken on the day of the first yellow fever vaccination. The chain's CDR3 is CASTPRGSGETQYF. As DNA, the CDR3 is TGTGCCAGCACCCCCCGGGGGTCGGGCGAGACCCAGTACTTC.